This TCR beta chain was identified in a study of post-analysis software for immune sequencing data. Overall study: In terms of disease course, relapsing-remitting, secondary progressive and progressive-relapsing multiple sclerosis were included.

Unique molecular identifiers tagged the TCR beta cDNA libraries. Each sample of roughly 0.9 to 11 million input T cells yielded 500,000 or so cDNA molecules, so each molecule approximated one T cell. MiXCR, run by TCRdb on the PCR reads, gives a single entry per CDR3 protein. This sample has about 500,000 distinct CDR3 sequences; around 40% occur once, and the top ten carry 9.5% to 13%. In regard to this clonotype: Antigen: not known.

General study points: Controls' normalized Chao1 diversity significantly exceeded that of multiple sclerosis patients. Under F measure analysis, samples from one preparation batch co-clustered strongly.

The sequence derives from a girl aged 10-17 years with multiple sclerosis. The sequenced material came from blood.

The CDR3 region is CASSSASPEDTQYF. CDR3 nucleotide sequence: TGTGCCAGCAGTTCCGCTTCGCCGGAGGATACGCAGTATTTT. The gene calls are TRBV28 and TRBJ2-3; D unresolved. The V end lost 4 bases, the J end lost 6 bases, and 14 bases lay between the germline ends. CDR3 size: 14 residues. The germline V gene encodes CDR1 MDHEN and CDR2 SYDVKM.